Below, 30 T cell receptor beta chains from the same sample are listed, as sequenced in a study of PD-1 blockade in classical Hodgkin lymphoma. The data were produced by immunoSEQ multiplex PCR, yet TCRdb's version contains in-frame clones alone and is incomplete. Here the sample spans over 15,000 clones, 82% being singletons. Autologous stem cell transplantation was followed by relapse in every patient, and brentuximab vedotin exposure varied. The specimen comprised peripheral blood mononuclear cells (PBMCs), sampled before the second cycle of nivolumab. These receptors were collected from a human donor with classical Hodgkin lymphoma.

The CDR3, as DNA: TGTGCCAGCAGCCCCCAGACAAGAGGGAATGAGCAGTTCTTC. Translation gives CASSPQTRGNEQFF. J is TRBJ2-1 and V is TRBV9, with D maybe TRBD2 (5 bases). CDR1 and CDR2 from the germline V gene are SGDLS and YYNGEE. This CDR3 spans 14 amino acids. Trimming pared 4 bases from V and 7 bases from J, leaving 15 bases between.

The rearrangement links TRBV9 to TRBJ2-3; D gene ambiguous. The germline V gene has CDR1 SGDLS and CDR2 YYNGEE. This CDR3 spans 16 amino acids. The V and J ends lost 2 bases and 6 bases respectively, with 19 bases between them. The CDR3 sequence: CASSVEMGIRADTQYF. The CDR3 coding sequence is TGTGCCAGCAGCGTGGAAATGGGGATCCGCGCTGATACGCAGTATTTT.

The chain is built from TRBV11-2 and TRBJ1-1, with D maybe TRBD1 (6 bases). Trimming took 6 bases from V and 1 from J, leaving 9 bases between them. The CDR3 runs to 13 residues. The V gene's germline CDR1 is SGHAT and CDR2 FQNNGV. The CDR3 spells CASSWGQNTEAFF. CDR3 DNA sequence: TGTGCCAGCAGTTGGGGACAGAACACTGAAGCTTTCTTT.

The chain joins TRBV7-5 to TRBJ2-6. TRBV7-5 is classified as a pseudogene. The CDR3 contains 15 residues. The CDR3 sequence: CVRSFGGSGANVLTF. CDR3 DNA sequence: TGTGTCAGAAGCTTTGGGGGCTCTGGGGCCAACGTCCTGACTTTC.

The CDR3 loop is CASRGRQEPQHF. The CDR3 DNA reads as TGTGCCAGTAGGGGAAGACAGGAACCCCAGCATTTT. The V and J genes are TRBV19 and TRBJ1-5, with D possibly matching TRBD1 (6 bases). Per the germline V gene, CDR1 is LNHDA and CDR2 is SQIVND (reference sequence). Trimming removed 6 bases at V and 10 bases at J, with 13 bases between. The CDR3 spans 12 residues.

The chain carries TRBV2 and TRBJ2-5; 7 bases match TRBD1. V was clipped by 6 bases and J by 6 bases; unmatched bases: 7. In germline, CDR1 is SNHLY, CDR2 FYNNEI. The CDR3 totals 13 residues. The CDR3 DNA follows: TGTGCCAGCAGAGGACAGGAGGAAAAGACCCAGTACTTC. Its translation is CASRGQEEKTQYF.

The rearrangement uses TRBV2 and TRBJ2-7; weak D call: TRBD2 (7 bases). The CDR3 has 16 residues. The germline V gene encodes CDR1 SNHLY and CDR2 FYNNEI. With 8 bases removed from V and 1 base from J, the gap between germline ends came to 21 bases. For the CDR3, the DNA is TGTGCCAGCCTGGGGGCGGGAAGCGGGAAATCCTACGAGCAGTACTTC. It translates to CASLGAGSGKSYEQYF.

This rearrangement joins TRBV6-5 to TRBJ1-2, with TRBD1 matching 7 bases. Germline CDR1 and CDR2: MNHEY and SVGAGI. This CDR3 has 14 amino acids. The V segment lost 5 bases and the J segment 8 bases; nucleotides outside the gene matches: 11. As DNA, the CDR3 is TGTGCCAGCAGTACCCAGGGGGGCCGGTGGGGCTACACCTTC. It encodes CASSTQGGRWGYTF.

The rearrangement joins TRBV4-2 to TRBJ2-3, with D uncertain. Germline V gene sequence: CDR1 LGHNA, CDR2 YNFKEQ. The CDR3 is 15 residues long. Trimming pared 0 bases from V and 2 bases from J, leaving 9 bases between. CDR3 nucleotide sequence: TGTGCCAGCAGCCAAGATTTTCGGATCACAGATACGCAGTATTTT. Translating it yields CASSQDFRITDTQYF.

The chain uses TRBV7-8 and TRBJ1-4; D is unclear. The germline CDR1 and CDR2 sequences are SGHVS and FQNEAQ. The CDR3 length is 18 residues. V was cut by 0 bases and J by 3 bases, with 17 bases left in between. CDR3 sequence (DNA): TGTGCCAGCAGCTTAGCGTCGACCCAGCGGGTGGCTAATGAAAAACTGTTTTTT. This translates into CASSLASTQRVANEKLFF.

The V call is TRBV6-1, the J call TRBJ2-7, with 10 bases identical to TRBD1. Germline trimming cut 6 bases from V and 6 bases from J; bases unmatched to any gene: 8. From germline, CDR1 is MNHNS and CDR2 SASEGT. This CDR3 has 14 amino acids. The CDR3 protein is CASRKRDRGGEQYF. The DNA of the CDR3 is TGTGCCAGCAGGAAAAGGGACAGGGGCGGCGAGCAGTACTTC.

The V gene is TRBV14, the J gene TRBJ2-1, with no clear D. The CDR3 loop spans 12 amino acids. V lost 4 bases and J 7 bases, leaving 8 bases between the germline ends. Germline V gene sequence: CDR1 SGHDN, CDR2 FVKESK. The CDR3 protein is CASSPRRNEQFF. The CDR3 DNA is TGTGCCAGCAGCCCCCGTCGAAATGAGCAGTTCTTC.

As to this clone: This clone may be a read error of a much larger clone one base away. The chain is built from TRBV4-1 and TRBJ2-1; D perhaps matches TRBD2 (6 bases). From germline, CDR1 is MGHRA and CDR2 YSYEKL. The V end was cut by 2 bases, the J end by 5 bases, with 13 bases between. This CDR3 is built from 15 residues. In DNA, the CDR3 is TGCGCCAGCAGCCAATACCTCGGGGAGGACAATGAGCAGTTCTTC. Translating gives CASSQYLGEDNEQFF.

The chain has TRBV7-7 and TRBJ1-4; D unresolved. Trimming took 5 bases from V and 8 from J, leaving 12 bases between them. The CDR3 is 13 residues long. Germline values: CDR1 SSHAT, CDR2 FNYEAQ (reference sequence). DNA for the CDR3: TGTGCCAGCAGCCGGACTTGGACCGAAAAACTGTTTTTT. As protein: CASSRTWTEKLFF.

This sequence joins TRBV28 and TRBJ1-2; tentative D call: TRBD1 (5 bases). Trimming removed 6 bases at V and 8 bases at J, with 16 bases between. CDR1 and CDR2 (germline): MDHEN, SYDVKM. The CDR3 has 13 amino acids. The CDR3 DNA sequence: TGTGCCAGCAGCCCTCCAGGGACGGGGGGCTACACCTTC. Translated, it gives CASSPPGTGGYTF.

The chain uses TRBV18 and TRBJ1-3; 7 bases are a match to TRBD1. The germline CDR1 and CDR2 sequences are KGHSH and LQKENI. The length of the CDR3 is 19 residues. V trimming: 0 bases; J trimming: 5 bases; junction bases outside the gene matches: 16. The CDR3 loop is CASSPPRQGKGVLRNTIYF. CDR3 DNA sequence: TGTGCCAGCTCACCACCGAGACAGGGCAAGGGAGTACTTCGAAACACCATATATTTT.

Here the CDR3 reads CASSPRQISNQPQHF. The CDR3 DNA reads as TGTGCCAGCTCACCTAGGCAGATTAGCAATCAGCCCCAGCATTTT. This sequence joins TRBV18 and TRBJ1-5; D gene unclear. Germline CDR1 and CDR2: KGHSH and LQKENI. This CDR3 has 15 residues. Between the trimmed V and J ends, which lost 3 bases and 0 bases, there was a span of 9 bases. Variable domain in full (rest from reference TRBV18 and TRBJ1-5): NAGVMQNPRHLVRRRGQEARLRCSPMKGHSHVYWYRQLPEEGLKFMVYLQKENIIDESGMPKERFSAEFPKEGPSILRIQQVVRGDSAAYFCASSPRQISNQPQHFGDGTRLSIL.

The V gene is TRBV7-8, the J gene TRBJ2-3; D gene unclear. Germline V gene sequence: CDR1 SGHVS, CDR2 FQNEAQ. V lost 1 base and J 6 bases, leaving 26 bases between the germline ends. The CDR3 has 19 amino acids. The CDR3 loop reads CASSLDAGLRYNQRDTQYF. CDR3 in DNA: TGTGCCAGCAGCTTAGATGCTGGCCTGAGGTATAATCAGCGCGATACGCAGTATTTT.

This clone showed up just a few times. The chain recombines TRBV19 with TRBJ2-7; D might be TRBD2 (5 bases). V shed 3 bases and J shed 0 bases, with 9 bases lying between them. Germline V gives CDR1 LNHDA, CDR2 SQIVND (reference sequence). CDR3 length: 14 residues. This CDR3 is CASSIAAGSYEQYF. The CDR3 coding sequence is TGTGCCAGTAGTATCGCGGCGGGCTCCTACGAGCAGTACTTC.

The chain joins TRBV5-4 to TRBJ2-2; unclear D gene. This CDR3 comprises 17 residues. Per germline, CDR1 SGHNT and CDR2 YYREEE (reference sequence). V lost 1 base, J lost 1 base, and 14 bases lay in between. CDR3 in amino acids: CASSLSLGKGNTGELFF. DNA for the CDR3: TGTGCCAGCAGCTTGTCACTGGGGAAGGGGAACACCGGGGAGCTGTTTTTT.

CDR3 protein: CASSSQGPSTDTQYF. Written as DNA, the CDR3 is TGCGCCAGCAGCTCTCAGGGGCCCTCCACAGATACGCAGTATTTT. V gene TRBV5-1 combines with J gene TRBJ2-3; possibly TRBD1 for D (6 bases). Trimming left V 3 bases short and J 2 bases short, with 13 bases between. This CDR3 contains 15 residues. Germline-derived CDR1 and CDR2 are SGHRS and YFSETQ.

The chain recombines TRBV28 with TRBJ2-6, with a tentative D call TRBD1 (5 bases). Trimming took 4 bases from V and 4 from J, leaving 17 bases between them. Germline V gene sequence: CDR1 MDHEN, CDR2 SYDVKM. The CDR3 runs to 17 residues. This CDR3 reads CASSYPNRKSGANVLTF. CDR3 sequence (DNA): TGTGCCAGCAGTTACCCCAACAGGAAATCCGGGGCCAACGTCCTGACTTTC. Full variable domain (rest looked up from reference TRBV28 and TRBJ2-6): DVKVTQSSRYLVKRTGEKVFLECVQDMDHENMFWYRQDPGLGLRLIYFSYDVKMKEKGDIPEGYSVSREKKERFSLILESASTNQTSMYLCASSYPNRKSGANVLTFGAGSRLTVL.

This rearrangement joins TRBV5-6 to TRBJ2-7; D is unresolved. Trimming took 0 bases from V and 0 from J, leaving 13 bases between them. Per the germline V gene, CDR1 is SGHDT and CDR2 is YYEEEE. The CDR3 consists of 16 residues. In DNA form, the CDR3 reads TGTGCCAGCAGCTTGGGTTGGGGATCCAGCTCCTACGAGCAGTACTTC. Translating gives CASSLGWGSSSYEQYF.

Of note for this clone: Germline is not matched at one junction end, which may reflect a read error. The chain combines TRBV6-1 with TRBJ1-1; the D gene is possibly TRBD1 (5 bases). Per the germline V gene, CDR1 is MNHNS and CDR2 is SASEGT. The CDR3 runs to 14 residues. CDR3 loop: CASNEWGGDTEAFF. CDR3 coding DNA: TGTGCCAGCAATGAATGGGGGGGGGACACTGAAGCTTTCTTT.

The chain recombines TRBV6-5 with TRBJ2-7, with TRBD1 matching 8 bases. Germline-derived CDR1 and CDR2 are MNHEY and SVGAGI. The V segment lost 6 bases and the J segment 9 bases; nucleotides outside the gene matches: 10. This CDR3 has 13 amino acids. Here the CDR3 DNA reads TGTGCCAGCAGAGACCCGGACAGGGAATTGCAGTACTTC. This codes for CASRDPDRELQYF.

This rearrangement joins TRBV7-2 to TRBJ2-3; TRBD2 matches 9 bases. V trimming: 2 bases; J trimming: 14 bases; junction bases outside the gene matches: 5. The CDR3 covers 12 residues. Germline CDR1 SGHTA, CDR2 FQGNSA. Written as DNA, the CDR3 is TGTGCCAGCAGCTTAAGGAGCGGGGGGCTGTATTTT. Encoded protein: CASSLRSGGLYF.

CDR3 amino acids: CASSLTTALYEQYF. The CDR3 nucleotides are TGTGCCAGCAGCTTGACGACAGCCCTCTACGAGCAGTACTTC. The genes are TRBV7-9 and TRBJ2-7, with D tentatively TRBD1 (5 bases). The CDR3 sequence is 14 residues long. V was trimmed by 3 bases and J by 3 bases, leaving 12 bases between them. Germline CDR1 SEHNR, CDR2 FQNEAQ (reference sequence).

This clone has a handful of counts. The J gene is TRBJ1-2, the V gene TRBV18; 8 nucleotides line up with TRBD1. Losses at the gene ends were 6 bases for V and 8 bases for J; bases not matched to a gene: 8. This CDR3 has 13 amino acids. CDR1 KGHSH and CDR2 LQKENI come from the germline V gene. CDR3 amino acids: CASSRGQGDGYTF. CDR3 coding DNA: TGTGCCAGCTCCCGAGGACAGGGAGACGGCTACACCTTC.

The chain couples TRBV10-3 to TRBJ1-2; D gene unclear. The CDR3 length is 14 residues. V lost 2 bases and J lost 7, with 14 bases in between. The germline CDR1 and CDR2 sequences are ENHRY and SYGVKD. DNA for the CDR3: TGTGCCATCAGTGAGGGGCGAGATAACCGTGGCTACACCTTC. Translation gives CAISEGRDNRGYTF.

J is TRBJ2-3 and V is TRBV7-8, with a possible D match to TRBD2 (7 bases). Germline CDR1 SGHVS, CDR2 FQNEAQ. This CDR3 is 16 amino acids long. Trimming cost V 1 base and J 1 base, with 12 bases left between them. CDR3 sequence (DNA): TGTGCCAGCAGCTTAGAAATCGGGGGGCGCACAGATACGCAGTATTTT. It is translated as CASSLEIGGRTDTQYF. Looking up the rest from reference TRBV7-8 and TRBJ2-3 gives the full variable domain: GAGVSQSPRYKVAKRGQDVALRCDPISGHVSLFWYQQALGQGPEFLTYFQNEAQLDKSGLPSDRFFAERPEGSVSTLKIQRTQQEDSAVYLCASSLEIGGRTDTQYFGPGTRLTVL.